This is a list of T cell receptor beta chains from one sample in a study of shared clonotypes between healthy human individuals. Assay used: immunoSEQ multiplex PCR; TCRdb lists only in-frame clones, some missing. The data hold millions of clones, with 93% observed a single time. The sequencing sample was made of naive CD4+ T cells from PBMCs. All receptors come from a man in his late teens or twenties in good health. Some clones in this sample may be carry-over from other donors' samples. Each CDR3 is given with its conserved first and last residue. The D gene is left open where the match is weak. The size of a clone is reported for some rows only, either as once, few or many, or as a class for expanded clones.

D gene,J gene,clone size,V gene,CDR3 protein,CDR3 DNA
NA,TRBJ1-1,NA,TRBV5-1,CASSLGGNTEAFF,TGCGCCAGCAGCTTGGGCGGGAACACTGAAGCTTTCTTT
TRBD1,TRBJ1-2,NA,TRBV4-2,CASSQDRGAGGYTF,TGTGCCAGCAGCCAAGACAGGGGGGCGGGTGGCTACACCTTC
NA,TRBJ2-5,once,TRBV7-2,CASSKGPSETQYF,TGTGCCAGCAGCAAAGGGCCCTCGGAGACCCAGTACTTC
TRBD1,TRBJ1-1,NA,TRBV29-1,CSVVTPPDRGYTEAFF,TGCAGCGTTGTAACCCCACCGGACAGGGGGTACACTGAAGCTTTCTTT
NA,TRBJ2-1,NA,TRBV29-1,CSVDPGLHEQFF,TGCAGCGTTGACCCTGGACTCCATGAGCAGTTCTTC
TRBD2,TRBJ2-3,NA,TRBV28,CASSLWGSGRDTDTQYF,TGTGCCAGCAGTTTATGGGGTAGCGGGAGAGACACAGATACGCAGTATTTT
NA,TRBJ1-4,NA,TRBV13,CASSRGRSEKLFF,TGTGCCAGCAGCCGCGGACGGAGTGAAAAACTGTTTTTT
NA,TRBJ2-2,few,TRBV28,CASSLRTGELFF,TGTGCCAGCAGTTTACGCACCGGGGAGCTGTTTTTT
NA,TRBJ1-6,once,TRBV6-5,CASRQLGKSPLHF,TGTGCCAGCCGACAGCTTGGGAAATCACCCCTCCACTTT
NA,TRBJ1-5,NA,TRBV28,CASTAEKAPQHF,TGTGCCAGCACCGCTGAAAAGGCGCCCCAGCATTTT
NA,TRBJ1-4,NA,TRBV7-9,CASSSDRDGSEKLFF,TGTGCCAGCAGCTCGGACCGGGACGGATCGGAAAAACTGTTTTTT
NA,TRBJ1-1,NA,TRBV2,CASSEHSGRLVAFF,TGTGCCAGCAGTGAACATTCGGGACGGCTGGTGGCTTTCTTT
NA,TRBJ1-1,few,TRBV10-1,CASSEGADIEAFF,TGCGCCAGCAGTGAAGGGGCAGATATTGAAGCTTTCTTT
NA,TRBJ2-7,few,TRBV28,CASSTQGHPHEQYF,TGTGCCAGCAGTACGCAGGGGCATCCCCACGAGCAGTACTTC
TRBD1,TRBJ2-7,NA,TRBV4-1,CASSQPPGQAINEQYF,TGCGCCAGCAGCCAACCTCCGGGACAGGCAATTAACGAGCAGTACTTC
NA,TRBJ2-1,NA,TRBV7-9,CASSPAGGRDEQFF,TGTGCCAGCAGCCCCGCTGGAGGGCGGGATGAGCAGTTCTTC
NA,TRBJ1-6,NA,TRBV25-1,CASSKDGTVRSPLHF,TGTGCCAGCAGTAAGGACGGGACCGTGAGATCACCCCTCCACTTT
TRBD1,TRBJ1-4,NA,TRBV5-1,CASSLYTGGAGEKLFF,TGCGCCAGCAGCTTGTACACAGGGGGCGCGGGTGAAAAACTGTTTTTT
NA,TRBJ1-1,NA,TRBV6-1,CASSEAQAARGTEAFF,TGTGCCAGCAGTGAAGCGCAAGCGGCCAGGGGCACTGAAGCTTTCTTT
TRBD2,TRBJ2-3,NA,TRBV6-6,CASSYSLAGVRYF,TGTGCCAGCAGTTACTCGTTAGCGGGTGTAAGGTATTTT
TRBD2,TRBJ2-2,NA,TRBV2,CASLSGGSGELFF,TGTGCCAGCTTATCGGGGGGGTCCGGGGAGCTGTTTTTT
TRBD1,TRBJ2-7,NA,TRBV18,CASSQGQGGEQYF,TGTGCCAGCTCGCAAGGACAGGGCGGCGAGCAGTACTTC
TRBD1,TRBJ1-1,NA,TRBV6-6,CASSYSGQGDTEAFF,TGTGCCAGCAGTTACTCAGGACAGGGGGACACTGAAGCTTTCTTT
TRBD2,TRBJ2-1,NA,TRBV5-5,CASSIASGVYNEQFF,TGTGCCAGCAGCATAGCTAGCGGGGTATACAATGAGCAGTTCTTC
NA,TRBJ2-7,NA,TRBV11-2,CASSRGTSYEQYF,TGTGCCAGCAGCAGGGGGACTTCCTACGAGCAGTACTTC